The T cell receptor (beta chain) described here comes from a study of blood T cells in healthy people across ages. The study, taken as a whole, reports: Across the age range, TCR beta diversity per million T cells fell in a roughly linear way.

Combining a sample-barcoded 5' primer with a J-beta primer mix, a second PCR ran for roughly 7 to 11 cycles. Unique molecular identifiers of 12 random nucleotides labeled each cDNA. TCRdb re-analysed the 5' RACE reads in MiXCR, keeping a single row per CDR3 protein. Found here are hundreds of thousands of distinct CDR3 sequences, 40% to 55% of them singletons; the top ten hold 20% to 25%. Per germline, CDR1 MNHNS and CDR2 SASEGT. Trimming took 2 bases from V and 5 from J, leaving 7 bases between them. The CDR3 runs 12 residues. To note about this clonotype: Its antigen is unidentified.

The receptor was derived from an elderly man in good health. Sample: blood. The V and J genes are TRBV6-1 and TRBJ2-7; the D is unclear. Here the CDR3 DNA reads TGTGCCAGCAGTGAAAGATTTAACGAGCAGTACTTC. Its protein is CASSERFNEQYF.